This T cell receptor (beta chain) was obtained from a study of T cell repertoires in cytomegalovirus infection. Across the study: An indication of both CMV infection and matching HLA type came from public TCR beta signatures.

TCRdb reprocessed the reads via MiXCR and lists one record per CDR3 protein. The repertoire consists of fewer than 350,000 distinct CDR3 sequences, with around 9.5% occurring once and the leading ten covering around 4%. This clonotype was detected ten times or more. The CDR3 sequence is 15 residues long. Germline V CDR1 and CDR2: SGHTA, FQGNSA. The V and J ends lost 5 bases and 2 bases, in that order; junction bases with no gene match: 4. J is TRBJ1-5 and V is TRBV7-2, with 9 positions matching TRBD1. This receptor was obtained from a human donor in good health (CMV status not recorded). Some clones in this sample may be carry-over from other donors' samples. The material sequenced was PBMCs. As DNA, the CDR3 is TGTGCCAGCAGCCCCTGGACAGGGGGCAATCAGCCCCAGCATTTT. Its translation: CASSPWTGGNQPQHF.